The clone carrying this T cell receptor beta chain was counted a few times. Its target is unknown. The CDR3 consists of 15 residues. With V trimmed by 2 bases and J by 5 bases, 8 bases remained unmatched. Germline V gives CDR1 SGHTA, CDR2 FQGTGA. This sample stems from a study of CD8 T cells in ankylosing spondylitis. TCRdb called the 5' RACE reads again in MiXCR, with one record for every CDR3 protein. The table has 300,000 to 400,000 distinct CDR3 sequences, about 9.9% seen once; the top ten hold more than 7%. Study outcomes and limitations: Prior literature has documented some motif variants in synovial fluid and blood from reactive arthritis. Blood of patients with ankylosing spondylitis appeared to be characterized by a TCR beta motif of about 8 highly homologous variants.

The chain has TRBV7-3 and TRBJ2-7, with TRBD1 matching 8 bases. What was sequenced was blood, either unsorted or a sorted T cell fraction (not recorded which). The sequence came from a female donor with ankylosing spondylitis or in good health (not recorded which). In DNA form, the CDR3 reads TGTGCCAGCAGCTTATCTTCCGACAGGGGTCACGAGCAGTACTTC. It yields the protein CASSLSSDRGHEQYF.